The rows below give T cell receptor beta chains drawn from one sample of a study of T cells in Graves' hyperthyroidism and ophthalmopathy. TCRdb itself ran the multiplex PCR reads through MiXCR, one entry per CDR3 protein. The table records 300,000 to 450,000 distinct CDR3 sequences, about 15% of them present only once. Material for sequencing was blood. These receptors were obtained from a woman aged 55-70 years with Graves' hyperthyroidism. The CDR3 runs from the conserved cysteine through the conserved F or W. D genes are given only for firm matches. Size tells how often a clone was seen (once, few, many) or the class of an expanded clone, and some rows leave it out.

size	V	D	length	J	CDR3	DNA
many	TRBV28	TRBD1	16	TRBJ2-1	CASSAPGTASYNEQFF	TGTGCCAGCAGTGCCCCCGGGACAGCCTCCTACAATGAGCAGTTCTTC
few	TRBV29-1	-	15	TRBJ2-7	CSVEDFRGQMYEQYF	TGCAGCGTTGAAGATTTTAGAGGACAGATGTACGAGCAGTACTTC
many	TRBV18	-	13	TRBJ2-5	CASSPSRSETQYF	TGTGCCAGCTCACCATCCCGCTCAGAGACCCAGTACTTC
many	TRBV30	-	15	TRBJ2-1	CARGGAPSSYNEQFF	TGTGCCCGAGGAGGAGCGCCCAGCTCCTACAATGAGCAGTTCTTC
-	TRBV30	-	13	TRBJ1-2	CAWSARSGGGYTF	TGTGCCTGGAGTGCCCGGTCTGGCGGTGGCTACACCTTC
many	TRBV20-1	-	11	TRBJ2-1	CSAPIYNEQFF	TGCAGTGCCCCAATCTACAATGAGCAGTTCTTC
many	TRBV7-3	TRBD2	16	TRBJ2-1	CASSSRTSGSVNEQFF	TGTGCCAGCAGCTCCAGGACTAGCGGGAGTGTGAATGAGCAGTTCTTC
many	TRBV20-1	-	13	TRBJ1-1	CSALPDTNTEAFF	TGCAGTGCTCTCCCAGACACGAACACTGAAGCTTTCTTT
many	TRBV11-3	-	12	TRBJ1-1	CASSLVADEAFF	TGTGCCAGCAGCTTAGTGGCAGATGAAGCTTTCTTT
many	TRBV5-1	-	15	TRBJ2-7	CASSLDPDGSYEQYF	TGCGCCAGCAGCTTGGATCCGGACGGCTCCTACGAGCAGTACTTC
many	TRBV7-9	TRBD1	16	TRBJ2-1	CASSLVMDRGNNEQFF	TGTGCCAGCAGCTTAGTTATGGACAGGGGCAACAATGAGCAGTTCTTC
many	TRBV12-5	-	14	TRBJ2-1	CASGLAPLAHEQFF	TGTGCTAGTGGTTTGGCCCCACTAGCCCATGAGCAGTTCTTC
many	TRBV18	-	14	TRBJ2-4	CASSPPVSRAIQYF	TGTGCCAGCTCACCACCTGTTAGCAGGGCTATTCAGTACTTC
many	TRBV11-1	TRBD2	16	TRBJ2-2	CASNTPGLANTGELFF	TGTGCCAGCAACACCCCGGGACTAGCGAACACCGGGGAGCTGTTTTTT
many	TRBV12-3/TRBV12-4	TRBD2	15	TRBJ2-3	CASRGLAGGGDTQYF	TGTGCCAGCAGGGGACTAGCGGGAGGAGGCGATACGCAGTATTTT
few	TRBV7-2	TRBD2	13	TRBJ2-1	CASGLAGHNEQFF	TGTGCCTCGGGACTAGCGGGTCACAATGAGCAGTTCTTC
few	TRBV6-1	TRBD2	13	TRBJ2-3	CASSAGVTDTQYF	TGTGCCAGCAGCGCGGGAGTAACAGATACGCAGTATTTT
many	TRBV6-6	TRBD1	15	TRBJ2-5	CASSYVQGAGETQYF	TGTGCCAGCAGTTACGTACAGGGGGCAGGAGAGACCCAGTACTTC
-	TRBV6-2/TRBV6-3	-	14	TRBJ2-7	CASSWYGGPNEQYF	TGTGCCAGCAGTTGGTACGGGGGCCCTAACGAGCAGTACTTC
-	TRBV10-3	-	13	TRBJ1-5	CAISESRNQPQHF	TGTGCCATCAGTGAGAGCCGCAATCAGCCCCAGCATTTT
-	TRBV6-1	-	17	TRBJ2-2	CASSLWRGYPNTGELFF	TGTGCCAGCAGTCTCTGGCGGGGTTACCCGAACACCGGGGAGCTGTTTTTT
few	TRBV24-1	-	13	TRBJ2-5	CATSSTGGETQYF	TGTGCCACCAGCTCGACAGGAGGCGAGACCCAGTACTTC